A selection of T cell receptor beta chains follows, all from one sample in a study of cytomegalovirus exposure and HLA in healthy donors. The protocol was immunoSEQ multiplex PCR, while the TCRdb copy is restricted to in-frame clones and leaves out a portion. Among fewer than 250,000 clones listed, about three quarters were seen once. Specimen: PBMCs. Receptors were obtained from a male donor in good health and CMV-seronegative. Each CDR3 is given with its conserved first and last residue. A D gene is named only where the DNA matches it firmly. Clone size is not always given. Where it is, it says once, few, many or a class for expanded clones.

D: TRBD1; J: TRBJ1-3; size: .; V: TRBV9; DNA: TGTGCCAGCAGCGTAGGGGCTAGGGGACAGGGGGCCGGGATCTCTGGAAACACCATATATTTT; CDR3: CASSVGARGQGAGISGNTIYF
D: .; J: TRBJ2-7; size: .; V: TRBV27; DNA: TGTGCCAGTCAGCCCCCGGGACAAACCTACGAGCAGTACTTC; CDR3: CASQPPGQTYEQYF
D: TRBD1; J: TRBJ2-3; size: .; V: TRBV11-2; DNA: TGTGCCAGCAGCCCAGTCGGGACAGGCGTCGCAGATACGCAGTATTTT; CDR3: CASSPVGTGVADTQYF
D: .; J: TRBJ2-1; size: .; V: TRBV29-1; DNA: TGCAGCGTTGATCAGGGCCCACAGACTTACAATGAGCAGTTCTTC; CDR3: CSVDQGPQTYNEQFF
D: TRBD1; J: TRBJ1-2; size: once; V: TRBV7-9; DNA: TGTTCCAGCAGCCCCCGGGACAGCACTAACTATGGCTACACCTTC; CDR3: CSSSPRDSTNYGYTF
D: TRBD1; J: TRBJ1-5; size: .; V: TRBV15; DNA: TGTGCCACCAGCAGATACAACGACAGGGGCAATCAGCCCCAGCATTTT; CDR3: CATSRYNDRGNQPQHF
D: .; J: TRBJ1-1; size: .; V: TRBV30; DNA: TGTGCCTGGAGTGTACGTAATGGGCGCTTTATGAACACTGAAGCTTTCTTT; CDR3: CAWSVRNGRFMNTEAFF
D: TRBD2; J: TRBJ2-1; size: .; V: TRBV7-6; DNA: TGTGCCAGCAGCCTATCCCATCGGGACTACACCTCCTACAATGAGCAGTTCTTC; CDR3: CASSLSHRDYTSYNEQFF
D: .; J: TRBJ1-3; size: .; V: TRBV5-6; DNA: TGTGCCAGCAGCTTCGGGACGGCGGGAGGAAACACCATATATTTT; CDR3: CASSFGTAGGNTIYF
D: .; J: TRBJ2-3; size: .; V: TRBV15; DNA: TGTGCCACCAGCAGAGTAGTAGATACGCAGTATTTT; CDR3: CATSRVVDTQYF
D: TRBD1; J: TRBJ1-1; size: .; V: TRBV11-2; DNA: TGTGCCAGCAGCCCCCGGACAGGGAAGAACACTGAAGCTTTCTTT; CDR3: CASSPRTGKNTEAFF
D: TRBD2; J: TRBJ2-1; size: .; V: TRBV4-3; DNA: TGCGCCAGCAGCCCAGAGCCCCTAGCGGGAGCCTACAATGAGCAGTTCTTC; CDR3: CASSPEPLAGAYNEQFF
D: TRBD1; J: TRBJ2-7; size: .; V: TRBV7-9; DNA: TGTGCCAGCAGCCCCCGACAGGGTTCCTACGAGCAGTACTTC; CDR3: CASSPRQGSYEQYF
D: .; J: TRBJ1-3; size: .; V: TRBV30; DNA: TGTGCCTGGAGCGGACGGGACTCTGGAAACACCATATATTTT; CDR3: CAWSGRDSGNTIYF
D: .; J: TRBJ2-5; size: .; V: TRBV29-1; DNA: TGCAGCGTAGCCCCCAGGGGATCAGGGACCCAGTACTTC; CDR3: CSVAPRGSGTQYF
D: .; J: TRBJ2-7; size: .; V: TRBV6-1; DNA: TGTGCCAGCGCGGGACCGGACTCCTACGAGCAGTACTTC; CDR3: CASAGPDSYEQYF
D: .; J: TRBJ1-2; size: .; V: TRBV12-5; DNA: TGTGCTAGTGGTTTGAGTGACCCGGACAGTCTGTACTATGGCTACACCTTC; CDR3: CASGLSDPDSLYYGYTF
D: .; J: TRBJ2-2; size: .; V: TRBV7-2; DNA: TGTGCCAGCGGACAGCGTCGGGACACCGGGGAGCTGTTTTTT; CDR3: CASGQRRDTGELFF
D: TRBD2; J: TRBJ2-7; size: .; V: TRBV9; DNA: TGTGCCAGCAGCGTAGCTTTAGCGGGAGCTTCCGAGCAGTACTTC; CDR3: CASSVALAGASEQYF
D: TRBD1; J: TRBJ1-5; size: .; V: TRBV7-9; DNA: TGTGCCAGCAGTCAGGACAGGGCGGCCCAGCATTTT; CDR3: CASSQDRAAQHF
D: TRBD2; J: TRBJ2-7; size: .; V: TRBV5-6; DNA: TGTGCCAGCAGCCTGACTAGCGGGTATGGGAGCTCCTACGAGCAGTACTTC; CDR3: CASSLTSGYGSSYEQYF
D: .; J: TRBJ2-3; size: .; V: TRBV5-1; DNA: TGCGCCAGCACCCAACAGGGAGATACGCAGTATTTT; CDR3: CASTQQGDTQYF
D: TRBD1; J: TRBJ1-4; size: .; V: TRBV15; DNA: TGTGCCACCAACAGGGGGCCTAATGAAAAACTGTTTTTT; CDR3: CATNRGPNEKLFF
D: .; J: TRBJ2-7; size: .; V: TRBV5-5; DNA: TGTGCCAGCAGCGCGGGACCCTACGAGCAGTACTTC; CDR3: CASSAGPYEQYF
D: .; J: TRBJ2-7; size: once; V: TRBV11-2; DNA: TGTGCCAGCAGCTTAGATGTTTCACCCTACGAGCAGTACTTC; CDR3: CASSLDVSPYEQYF
D: .; J: TRBJ2-1; size: .; V: TRBV9; DNA: TGTGCCAGCAGCTATTCTCCCCATGAGCAGTTCTTC; CDR3: CASSYSPHEQFF
D: TRBD1; J: TRBJ1-6; size: .; V: TRBV14; DNA: TGTGCCAGCAGCCAAGAATCCGGGACAGAGAATTCACCCCTCCACTTT; CDR3: CASSQESGTENSPLHF
D: TRBD2; J: TRBJ2-2; size: once; V: TRBV7-2; DNA: TGTGCCAGCAGCTTGGGACTACTAAACACCGGGGAGCTGTTTTTT; CDR3: CASSLGLLNTGELFF
D: TRBD1; J: TRBJ2-2; size: .; V: TRBV4-2; DNA: TGTGCCAGCAGCCAGCGCGGGACAGGGGACACCGGGGAGCTGTTTTTT; CDR3: CASSQRGTGDTGELFF
D: TRBD1; J: TRBJ1-5; size: few; V: TRBV28; DNA: TGTGCCAGCAATCGGGACAGTAATCAGCCCCAGCATTTT; CDR3: CASNRDSNQPQHF
D: TRBD2; J: TRBJ2-3; size: .; V: TRBV30; DNA: TGTGCCTGGAGTGTACTAGCGGGCACAGATACGCAGTATTTT; CDR3: CAWSVLAGTDTQYF
D: TRBD2; J: TRBJ2-7; size: .; V: TRBV6-5; DNA: TGTGCCAGCAGTTTGGTGAGCGGGGGCGCTTCCTACGAGCAGTACTTC; CDR3: CASSLVSGGASYEQYF
D: .; J: TRBJ1-1; size: .; V: TRBV2; DNA: TGTGCCAGCAGTGATCAGGGGAACACTGAAGCTTTCTTT; CDR3: CASSDQGNTEAFF
D: .; J: TRBJ1-2; size: .; V: TRBV4-2; DNA: TGTGCCAGCAGCCAAGTGGGCAGGCTTAGGTATGGCTACACCTTC; CDR3: CASSQVGRLRYGYTF
D: TRBD1; J: TRBJ2-7; size: .; V: TRBV27; DNA: TGTGCCAGCAGCTCGGGACAGGGATATTACGAGCAGTACTTC; CDR3: CASSSGQGYYEQYF
D: .; J: TRBJ1-5; size: .; V: TRBV4-3; DNA: TGCGCCAGCAGCCTAGGAGCCTTAAGCAATCAGCCCCAGCATTTT; CDR3: CASSLGALSNQPQHF
D: .; J: TRBJ1-1; size: .; V: TRBV7-8; DNA: TGTGCCAGCAGCTCAGGTTGGAACACTGAAGCTTTCTTT; CDR3: CASSSGWNTEAFF
D: .; J: TRBJ1-2; size: .; V: TRBV6-5; DNA: TGTGCCACAGAGAGGGCAAATGGCTACACCTTC; CDR3: CATERANGYTF
D: TRBD1; J: TRBJ2-7; size: .; V: TRBV7-9; DNA: TGTGCCAGCAGCCCTAGGGGGCACAGGCTGTTATCCTACGAGCAGTACTTC; CDR3: CASSPRGHRLLSYEQYF
D: .; J: TRBJ1-5; size: .; V: TRBV7-2; DNA: TGTGCCAGCAGCTTAGAAAAGGGGCCGCATCAGCCCCAGCATTTT; CDR3: CASSLEKGPHQPQHF
D: .; J: TRBJ1-3; size: .; V: TRBV9; DNA: TGTGCCAGCAGCGTAGACATCTCTGGAAACACCATATATTTT; CDR3: CASSVDISGNTIYF
D: .; J: TRBJ1-6; size: .; V: TRBV4-1; DNA: TGCGCCAGCAGCCAAGATGTTCGGGGGAGCTCCTATAATTCACCCCTCCACTTT; CDR3: CASSQDVRGSSYNSPLHF
D: TRBD2; J: TRBJ2-7; size: .; V: TRBV9; DNA: TGTGCCAGCAGCGTAGGTACTAGCGGGGCCTACGAGCAGTACTTC; CDR3: CASSVGTSGAYEQYF
D: .; J: TRBJ2-3; size: .; V: TRBV7-3; DNA: TGTGCCAGCAGCCCCTACCACCCAGGGACTAGCACAGATACGCAGTATTTT; CDR3: CASSPYHPGTSTDTQYF
D: TRBD1; J: TRBJ1-1; size: .; V: TRBV20-1; DNA: TGCAGTGCTGACAGGGGGACTGAAGCTTTCTTT; CDR3: CSADRGTEAFF
D: .; J: TRBJ2-5; size: .; V: TRBV25-1; DNA: TGTGCCAGCAGTGAATATGGCAGGGAAGAGACCCAGTACTTC; CDR3: CASSEYGREETQYF
D: .; J: TRBJ2-5; size: .; V: TRBV6-5; DNA: TGTGCCAGCAGGCGAACCTCAGGACATCCGAAGACCCAGTACTTC; CDR3: CASRRTSGHPKTQYF
D: TRBD2; J: TRBJ2-1; size: .; V: TRBV27; DNA: TGTGCCAGCAGTTTCGGCGGGGGGTCCTACAATGAGCAGTTCTTC; CDR3: CASSFGGGSYNEQFF
D: TRBD2; J: TRBJ2-5; size: .; V: TRBV5-1; DNA: TGCGCCAGCAGCTTGGGTGGGAGGGCGCTGGAGCAGTACTTC; CDR3: CASSLGGRALEQYF
D: TRBD1; J: TRBJ2-3; size: .; V: TRBV7-7; DNA: TGTGCCAGCAGCCCCGGAGCGGGGACAGGGGATGCGCAGTATTTT; CDR3: CASSPGAGTGDAQYF
D: .; J: TRBJ2-7; size: .; V: TRBV4-1; DNA: TGCGCCAGCAGCCAAGATCATAAGAGCGGGCAATCCTACGAGCAGTACTTC; CDR3: CASSQDHKSGQSYEQYF
D: TRBD1; J: TRBJ1-1; size: .; V: TRBV2; DNA: TGTGCCAGCAGGCGGACAGGGGGGACTGAAGCTTTCTTT; CDR3: CASRRTGGTEAFF
D: TRBD1; J: TRBJ2-1; size: .; V: TRBV5-1; DNA: TGCGCCAGCAGCTCAATGACAGGGGGCAGAAATGAGCAGTTCTTC; CDR3: CASSSMTGGRNEQFF
D: .; J: TRBJ2-3; size: .; V: TRBV2; DNA: TGTGCCAGAGGAGGTCTGGCAGATACGCAGTATTTT; CDR3: CARGGLADTQYF
D: .; J: TRBJ2-7; size: .; V: TRBV27; DNA: TGTGCCAGCACGCGGGGAGTCGAGCAGTACTTC; CDR3: CASTRGVEQYF
D: TRBD1; J: TRBJ1-4; size: once; V: TRBV30; DNA: TGTGCCTGGGACAGGGGGACTAATGAAAAACTGTTTTTT; CDR3: CAWDRGTNEKLFF
D: .; J: TRBJ1-1; size: .; V: TRBV30; DNA: TGTGCCTGGAGGCTTCTCGGCCGGGACACTGAAGCTTTCTTT; CDR3: CAWRLLGRDTEAFF
D: TRBD2; J: TRBJ2-3; size: .; V: TRBV30; DNA: TGTGCCTGGAGTTTCGGCGGGAGTTCCTCAGATACGCAGTATTTT; CDR3: CAWSFGGSSSDTQYF
D: .; J: TRBJ1-5; size: .; V: TRBV4-2; DNA: TGTGCCAGCAGCCAAGACAGTCGAGCGGGCAATCAGCCCCAGCATTTT; CDR3: CASSQDSRAGNQPQHF
D: .; J: TRBJ1-1; size: .; V: TRBV7-3; DNA: TGTGCCAGCAGCTTCGGTCCGGGCACAGGGGAAGCTTTCTTT; CDR3: CASSFGPGTGEAFF